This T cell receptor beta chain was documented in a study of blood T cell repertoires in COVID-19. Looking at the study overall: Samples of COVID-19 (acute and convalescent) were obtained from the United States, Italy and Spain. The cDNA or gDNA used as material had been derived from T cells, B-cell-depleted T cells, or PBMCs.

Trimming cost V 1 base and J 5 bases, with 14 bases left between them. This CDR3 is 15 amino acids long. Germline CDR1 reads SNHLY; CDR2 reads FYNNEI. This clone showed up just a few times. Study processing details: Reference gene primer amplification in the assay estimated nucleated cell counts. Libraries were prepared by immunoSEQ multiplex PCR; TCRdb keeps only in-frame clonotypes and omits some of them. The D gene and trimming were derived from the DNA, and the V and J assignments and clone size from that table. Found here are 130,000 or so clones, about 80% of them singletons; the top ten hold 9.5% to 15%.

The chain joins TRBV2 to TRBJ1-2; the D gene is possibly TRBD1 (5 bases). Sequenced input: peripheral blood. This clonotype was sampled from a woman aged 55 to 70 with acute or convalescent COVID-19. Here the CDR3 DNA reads TGTGCCAGCAGTGAAGAGGGGAGGATGAGATATGGCTACACCTTC. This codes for CASSEEGRMRYGYTF.